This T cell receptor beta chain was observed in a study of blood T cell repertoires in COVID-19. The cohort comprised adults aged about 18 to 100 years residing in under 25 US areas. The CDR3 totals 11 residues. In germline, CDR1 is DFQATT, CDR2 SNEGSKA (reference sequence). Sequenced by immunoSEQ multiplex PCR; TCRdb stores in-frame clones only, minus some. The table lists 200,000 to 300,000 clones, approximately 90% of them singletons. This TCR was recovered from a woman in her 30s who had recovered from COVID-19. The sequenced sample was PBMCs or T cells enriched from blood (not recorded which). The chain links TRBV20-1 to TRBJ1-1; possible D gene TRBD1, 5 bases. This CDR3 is CAGHQNTEAFF. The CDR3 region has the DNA TGCGCTGGACACCAGAACACTGAAGCTTTCTTT.